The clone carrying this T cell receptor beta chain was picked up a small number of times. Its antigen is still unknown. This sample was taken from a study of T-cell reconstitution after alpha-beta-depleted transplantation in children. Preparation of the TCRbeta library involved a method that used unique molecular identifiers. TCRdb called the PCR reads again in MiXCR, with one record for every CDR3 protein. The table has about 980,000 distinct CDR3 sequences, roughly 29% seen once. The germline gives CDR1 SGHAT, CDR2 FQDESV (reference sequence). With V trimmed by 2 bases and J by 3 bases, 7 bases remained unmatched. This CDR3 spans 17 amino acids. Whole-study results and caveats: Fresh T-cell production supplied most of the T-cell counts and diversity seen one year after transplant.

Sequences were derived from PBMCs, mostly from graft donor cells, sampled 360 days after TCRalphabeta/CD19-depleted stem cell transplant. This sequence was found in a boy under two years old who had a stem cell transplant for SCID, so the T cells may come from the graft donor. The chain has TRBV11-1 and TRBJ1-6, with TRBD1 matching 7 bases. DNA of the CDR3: TGTGCCAGCAGCTTATGGCTGGACAGGAGCTATAATTCACCCCTCCACTTT. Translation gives CASSLWLDRSYNSPLHF.